This passage covers 5 T cell receptor beta chains from one sample sequenced in a study of cytomegalovirus exposure and HLA in healthy donors. The study ran its PCR with 60 Vbeta and 13 Jbeta primers. Sequencing was performed with immunoSEQ multiplex PCR; in TCRdb, only in-frame clones are kept and a portion is missing. Of fewer than 300,000 clones in the sample, 75% to 90% were seen once. The source material was PBMCs. These receptors were taken from a man aged 40-49 years in good health and CMV-seropositive.

This chain joins TRBV7-2 and TRBJ1-5, with 7 bases that match TRBD1. J gave up 1 base and V 6 bases, and 3 bases lay outside the gene matches. Germline V gene lookup returns CDR1 SGHTA and CDR2 FQGNSA. This CDR3 is 14 amino acids long. CDR3 amino acids: CASSLQGSNQPQHF. The CDR3 nucleotides read TGTGCCAGCAGTTTACAGGGGAGCAATCAGCCCCAGCATTTT.

This clone has only one observation. The rearrangement joins TRBV6-6 to TRBJ2-5; the match to TRBD1 covers 8 bases. Near its end, the DNA agrees better with TRBJ2-7, so the J call may be wrong. The CDR3 length is 14 residues. Germline V gene lookup returns CDR1 MNHNY and CDR2 SVGAGI (reference sequence). CDR3 bases: TGTGCCAGCAGTTCACAGGGGGTTGCCTACGAGCAGTACTTC. It codes for CASSSQGVAYEQYF.

This chain joins TRBV28 and TRBJ1-5, with 8 bases fitting TRBD1. This CDR3 has 14 amino acids. Germline CDR1 MDHEN, CDR2 SYDVKM. J was trimmed by 4 bases and V by 4 bases; bases with no gene match: 3. The DNA of the CDR3 is TGTGCCAGCAGTTCGGACAGGGAGAATCAGCCCCAGCATTTT. This encodes CASSSDRENQPQHF.

V is TRBV19 and J is TRBJ1-1, with TRBD1 matching 9 bases. V was clipped by 5 bases and J by 1 base; unmatched bases: 2. CDR1 and CDR2 from the germline V gene are LNHDA and SQIVND (reference sequence). There are 14 residues in the CDR3. The DNA for the CDR3 is TGTGCCAGTAGTGCGGGACAGGGGAACACTGAAGCTTTCTTT. This translates into CASSAGQGNTEAFF.

J is TRBJ1-3 and V is TRBV18; D not certain. CDR1 is KGHSH and CDR2 is LQKENI in the germline V gene. V lost 3 bases and J lost 0, with 12 bases in between. The CDR3 is made up of 16 amino acids. The CDR3 region has the DNA TGTGCCAGCTCACCTTTCCCATTCAGCTCTGGAAACACCATATATTTT. Its translation is CASSPFPFSSGNTIYF.